Listed below are T cell receptor beta chains from one sample, sequenced in a study of blood T cell repertoires in COVID-19. Sequencing used immunoSEQ multiplex PCR; TCRdb keeps in-frame clones, though not all of them. The data show around 150,000 clones, roughly 84% seen once. Sequencing was performed on peripheral blood. The receptors stem from a man aged 30 to 45 with COVID-19, enrolled during active disease. Each CDR3 is given with its conserved first and last residue. The D gene is left open where the match is weak. Rows give clone size only sometimes, using once, few, many, or a class for an expanded clone.

D | J | V | size | DNA | CDR3
TRBD2 | TRBJ2-2 | TRBV7-8 | . | TGTGCCAGCAGCCACCGGACTAGCGGGTTAGGCGAGCTGTTTTTT | CASSHRTSGLGELFF
TRBD1 | TRBJ1-2 | TRBV19 | . | TGTGCCAGTATACCCGGGGCAGGGGGAAGCTATGGCTACACCTTC | CASIPGAGGSYGYTF
TRBD1 | TRBJ1-2 | TRBV7-2 | . | TGTGCCAGCAGCTTAGCGACAGGGGGTTACTATGGCTACACCTTC | CASSLATGGYYGYTF
. | TRBJ1-1 | TRBV4-3 | . | TGCGCCAGCAGCGGGGAGGATCGGAACACTGAAGCTTTCTTT | CASSGEDRNTEAFF
. | TRBJ2-7 | TRBV28 | . | TGTGCCAGCAGTTTATTGGGGGGGCAGTACGAGCAGTACTTC | CASSLLGGQYEQYF
TRBD2 | TRBJ2-7 | TRBV10-2 | . | TGCGCCAGCAGCACGGCTAGCGGGAGAAGCGAGCAGTACTTC | CASSTASGRSEQYF
TRBD1 | TRBJ1-2 | TRBV28 | . | TGTGCCAGCAGCCCCGGGACAGGGTATGGCTACACCTTC | CASSPGTGYGYTF
TRBD1 | TRBJ1-1 | TRBV10-3 | . | TGTGCCATCAGTCCACTGGGACAGGGTGACACTGAAGCTTTCTTT | CAISPLGQGDTEAFF
. | TRBJ1-5 | TRBV10-3 | . | TGTGCCATCAGTGAGCCCCGGGAGGGTTCTATTGCTAATAGCAATCAGCCCCAGCATTTT | CAISEPREGSIANSNQPQHF
TRBD1 | TRBJ1-2 | TRBV10-1 | . | TGCGCCGGCTTCCAGGGGACAGGCGGCTGTGGCTACACCTTC | CAGFQGTGGCGYTF
TRBD1 | TRBJ1-5 | TRBV7-8 | . | TGTGCCAGCAGCCCATCGGGACAGGGAACGAATCAGCCCCAGCATTTT | CASSPSGQGTNQPQHF
TRBD2 | TRBJ2-1 | TRBV23-1 | . | TGCGCCAGCAGTCAAGACGGGAGGAGGTACAATGAGCAGTTCTTC | CASSQDGRRYNEQFF
TRBD2 | TRBJ2-2 | TRBV24-1 | . | TGTGCCACCAGTGACCTCTCTAGCGGGAGGGGCACCGGGGAGCTGTTTTTT | CATSDLSSGRGTGELFF
. | TRBJ1-2 | TRBV28 | . | TGTGCCAGCAGTCCATCACAGGCTTATGGCTACACCTTC | CASSPSQAYGYTF
TRBD2 | TRBJ2-3 | TRBV14 | . | TGTGCCAGCAGCCATCCGGGCGGGAGGGCCCGCACAGATACGCAGTATTTT | CASSHPGGRARTDTQYF
. | TRBJ2-7 | TRBV19 | . | TGTGCCAGTAGTCCTTCGGTGGGAGCCCTCGAGCAGTACTTC | CASSPSVGALEQYF
TRBD1 | TRBJ1-1 | TRBV28 | . | TGTGCCAGCAGTCCCCTGGACAGGGCCACTGAAGCTTTCTTT | CASSPLDRATEAFF
. | TRBJ2-5 | TRBV7-2 | . | TGTGCCAGCAGGCCCTCGCTACAACCCAGGGAGACCCAGTACTTC | CASRPSLQPRETQYF
TRBD2 | TRBJ2-3 | TRBV5-1 | . | TGCGCCAGCAGCGCGGGACTAGTGGGGGGCACAGATACGCAGTATTTT | CASSAGLVGGTDTQYF
TRBD1 | TRBJ2-3 | TRBV29-1 | . | TGCAGCGTGGTCAGGGGGATAAGCACAGATACGCAGTATTTT | CSVVRGISTDTQYF
TRBD2 | TRBJ2-7 | TRBV4-1 | . | TGCGCCAGCAGCCATGGGAGCGGGGCCTACGAGCAGTACTTC | CASSHGSGAYEQYF
TRBD2 | TRBJ2-7 | TRBV5-5 | once | TGTGCCAGCAGCACTAGCGGGAAGTGGGCCGAGCAGTACTTC | CASSTSGKWAEQYF
. | TRBJ1-5 | TRBV10-2 | . | TGCGCCAGCAGTGTGTCAGGCGGTAATCAGCCCCAGCATTTT | CASSVSGGNQPQHF
TRBD1 | TRBJ2-7 | TRBV11-2 | . | TGTGCCAGCAGCCCACAGGGGAGCGAGCAGTACTTC | CASSPQGSEQYF
. | TRBJ2-3 | TRBV5-1 | . | TGCGCCAGCAGCCCGGTCGGGGAAACCACAGATACGCAGTATTTT | CASSPVGETTDTQYF
TRBD1 | TRBJ2-4 | TRBV2 | . | TGTGCCAGCAGGGACGGGACAGGGTTTTTAGGTGTCAAAAACATTCAGTACTTC | CASRDGTGFLGVKNIQYF
. | TRBJ2-7 | TRBV5-5 | once | TGTGCCAGCAGCTTGGGTCGGGGAGCGCGCTCCTACGAGCAGTACTTC | CASSLGRGARSYEQYF
. | TRBJ1-4 | TRBV28 | . | TGTGCCAGCAGTGCCGGGGGATCAACTAATGAAAAACTGTTTTTT | CASSAGGSTNEKLFF